This TCR beta chain was sequenced for a study of cytomegalovirus exposure and HLA in healthy donors. CDR1 is LNHDA and CDR2 is SQIVND in the germline V gene (reference sequence). J gave up 2 bases and V 6 bases, and 11 bases lay outside the gene matches. The CDR3 runs 16 residues. Study-wide findings and caveats: Equally common other TCR beta chains were less clonally expanded than HLA-associated ones, a later analysis found. The CMV antigen specificity of a few CMV-associated chains was confirmed through in vitro analysis. It was reported that the classifier diagnosed cytomegalovirus status with high specificity and sensitivity in both the original and validation cohorts.

This clone was detected only once. No antigen is known for it. The PCR had 60 Vbeta and 13 Jbeta primers. Sequencing was performed with immunoSEQ multiplex PCR; in TCRdb, only in-frame clones are kept and a portion is missing. The sample comprises approximately 150,000 clones, approximately 80% of which are singletons, and roughly an eighth rests with the top ten. The sample was PBMCs. V gene TRBV19 combines with J gene TRBJ2-7; TRBD2 matches at 9 bases. This receptor was identified in a middle-aged woman in good health and CMV-seronegative. The CDR3 sequence is CASSLGGSGSPYEQYF. The CDR3 DNA sequence: TGTGCCAGTAGCCTCGGGGGTAGCGGGAGCCCCTACGAGCAGTACTTC. Full variable domain (remainder filled in from reference TRBV19 and TRBJ2-7): DGGITQSPKYLFRKEGQNVTLSCEQNLNHDAMYWYRQDPGQGLRLIYYSQIVNDFQKGDIAEGYSVSREKKESFPLTVTSAQKNPTAFYLCASSLGGSGSPYEQYFGPGTRLTVT.